This T cell receptor (beta chain) is from a study of shared clonotypes between healthy human individuals. The CDR3 contains 13 residues. Germline CDR1 SSHAT, CDR2 FNYEAQ (reference sequence). This clone was observed a single time. One end of the junction fails to match germline, which may point to a read error. The sample contains more than one DNA sequence encoding this CDR3. A deep-level run was used for the assay. The table came from immunoSEQ multiplex PCR; TCRdb's copy has only in-frame clones and leaves some out. The sample contains some 2,000,000 clones, about 94% of which appear only once. The chain recombines TRBV7-7 with TRBJ2-5, with D unresolved. What was sequenced was naive CD4+ T cells sorted from blood. Regarding subset: CD45RA+ positively selected. This receptor was taken from a man younger than 35 in good health. The CDR3 sequence is CASSLALPETQYF. The CDR3 DNA is TGTGCTAGCAGCTTAGCTCTTCCGGAGACCCAGTACTTC.